These T cell receptor beta chains were read from a single sample in a study of cytomegalovirus exposure and HLA in healthy donors. Clones were sequenced by immunoSEQ multiplex PCR, and TCRdb holds only the in-frame ones, with some missing. The table lists under 200,000 clones, 75% of them singletons, with around 4.9% in the top ten. Sequencing was carried out using PBMCs. The receptors originated from a male donor in good health and CMV-seronegative. CDR3s include the opening cysteine and the closing phenylalanine or tryptophan. The D gene is left open where the match is weak. Clone size is not always given. Where it is, it says once, few, many or a class for expanded clones.

CDR3 length,D gene,J gene,clone size,V gene,CDR3 protein,CDR3 DNA
15,-,TRBJ2-6,-,TRBV5-1,CASRMGPAGANVLTF,TGCGCCAGCAGGATGGGCCCGGCCGGGGCCAACGTCCTGACTTTC
14,TRBD1,TRBJ2-3,-,TRBV9,CASSRQGATDTQYF,TGTGCCAGCAGCAGACAGGGGGCTACAGATACGCAGTATTTT
14,TRBD1,TRBJ1-1,once,TRBV11-2,CASSFRQGNTEAFF,TGTGCCAGCAGCTTCAGACAGGGGAACACTGAAGCTTTCTTT
15,-,TRBJ1-2,-,TRBV5-4,CASSLSGGVAYGYTF,TGTGCCAGCAGCTTGTCCGGGGGGGTGGCCTATGGCTACACCTTC
11,-,TRBJ2-2,-,TRBV19,CASSRSGELFF,TGTGCCAGTAGCAGGTCCGGGGAGCTGTTTTTT
18,-,TRBJ2-1,-,TRBV7-9,CASSPQKGGASSYNEQFF,TGTGCCAGCAGCCCCCAAAAGGGCGGGGCCAGCTCCTACAATGAGCAGTTCTTC
14,-,TRBJ1-1,-,TRBV6-1,CASSQQGSNTEAFF,TGTGCCAGCTCACAACAGGGCTCGAACACTGAAGCTTTCTTT
14,-,TRBJ2-2,-,TRBV6-5,CASSPPQGTGELFF,TGTGCCAGTTCCCCACCCCAGGGCACCGGGGAGCTGTTTTTT
13,-,TRBJ2-5,few,TRBV5-1,CASSLEGLETQYF,TGCGCCAGCAGCTTGGAGGGGTTGGAGACCCAGTACTTC
12,-,TRBJ1-2,-,TRBV10-3,CAISGGLDGYTF,TGTGCCATCTCCGGGGGTTTGGATGGCTACACCTTC